The source of this T cell receptor beta chain is a study of cytomegalovirus exposure and HLA in healthy donors. Study findings and constraints: Donor immune exposure was known only as CMV serostatus.

Points on this clone: The target antigen is unknown.

The PCR ran on 60 Vbeta and 13 Jbeta primers. Methods used by the authors: A later analysis counted 80 million or so unique TCR beta chains, about 10 million shared. Using immunoSEQ multiplex PCR, the repertoire was profiled, and TCRdb retains in-frame clones only, with some absent. That table supplies the V and J calls and clone size; D and trimming were determined from the DNA. The sample has about 82,000 clones, roughly four fifths seen once. No CMV serostatus entry exists for this donor. The CDR3 is made up of 15 amino acids. Germline values: CDR1 SGHVS, CDR2 FQNEAQ. Losses at the gene ends were 5 bases for V and 2 bases for J; bases not matched to a gene: 6.

This receptor was taken from a human donor in good health. Input material: PBMCs. The chain joins TRBV7-8 to TRBJ1-2; TRBD1 aligns across 9 bases. The CDR3 DNA follows: TGTGCCAGCAGCCCAGACAGGGGGGCGAACTATGGCTACACCTTC. Its translation is CASSPDRGANYGYTF.